One sample yielded the 24 T cell receptor beta chains listed below, sequenced in a study of T cell changes during pregnancy in multiple sclerosis. Libraries were prepared by immunoSEQ multiplex PCR; TCRdb keeps only in-frame clonotypes and omits some of them. The sample consists of 70,000 to 95,000 clones, approximately 94% of them appearing once. The sample here was peripheral blood, taken in the third trimester of pregnancy. The origin of the receptors is a female donor with multiple sclerosis, enrolled in a pregnancy study.

This chain connects TRBV7-9 to TRBJ2-4, with 7 positions matching TRBD1. V was pared by 2 bases and J by 6 bases, with 4 bases of the junction left unmatched. CDR1 and CDR2 (germline): SEHNR, FQNEAQ (reference sequence). The CDR3 consists of 14 residues. The CDR3 here is CASSLIGQANIQYF. The CDR3 region has the DNA TGTGCCAGCAGCTTAATAGGACAGGCAAACATTCAGTACTTC.

This chain uses TRBV29-1 with TRBJ2-1; TRBD1 matches 12 bases. The CDR3 is 14 amino acids. The V gene end was trimmed by 2 bases and the J gene end by 8 bases; junction bases not matched to a gene: 4. The germline V gene has CDR1 SQVTM and CDR2 ANQGSEA. The CDR3 protein is CSVESGTGGYEQFF. CDR3 bases: TGCAGCGTTGAATCCGGGACAGGGGGCTATGAGCAGTTCTTC.

V gene TRBV7-2 combines with J gene TRBJ2-1; D not certain. V shed 0 bases and J shed 3 bases, with 9 bases lying between them. Per germline, CDR1 SGHTA and CDR2 FQGNSA. The CDR3 contains 15 residues. The DNA of the CDR3 is TGTGCCAGCAGCTTAGCGGCAGGTGTCTACAATGAGCAGTTCTTC. Translated, it gives CASSLAAGVYNEQFF.

The V and J genes are TRBV15 and TRBJ2-5; D is undetermined. CDR3 length: 15 amino acids. Looked up from germline, CDR1 is LNHNV and CDR2 is YYDKDF (reference sequence). The V and J ends lost 1 base and 1 base respectively, with 10 bases between them. CDR3 DNA sequence: TGTGCCACCAGCAGAGGCGATTTGTCCCAAGAGACCCAGTACTTC. It yields the protein CATSRGDLSQETQYF.

The chain joins TRBV21-1 to TRBJ1-2; the tabulated D call, TRBD1, remains unverified against the DNA. TRBV21-1 has pseudogene status. This CDR3 is built from 14 residues. The CDR3 is CASSKGTINYGYTF. CDR3 DNA sequence: TGTGCCAGCAGCAAAGGGACAATTAACTATGGCTACACCTTC.

V gene TRBV15 combines with J gene TRBJ2-3; D perhaps matches TRBD2 (5 bases). The CDR3 contains 19 residues. Between the trimmed V and J ends, which lost 4 bases and 4 bases, there was a span of 27 bases. Germline lookup yields CDR1 LNHNV and CDR2 YYDKDF (reference sequence). CDR3 loop: CATSKAPLVPFPEADTQYF. The CDR3 DNA sequence: TGTGCCACCAGCAAGGCCCCACTAGTTCCATTTCCCGAGGCAGATACGCAGTATTTT.

This chain joins TRBV29-1 and TRBJ1-1; D is perhaps TRBD1 (5 bases). There are 14 residues in the CDR3. V lost 2 bases and J 1 base, leaving 11 bases between the germline ends. CDR1 and CDR2 (germline): SQVTM, ANQGSEA. CDR3 region: CSVEISRANTEAFF. In DNA, the CDR3 is TGCAGCGTTGAAATTAGCAGGGCGAACACTGAAGCTTTCTTT.

V and J are TRBV6-5 and TRBJ2-7, with 10 bases lining up with TRBD2. V shed 5 bases, J shed 2 bases, and the junction held 6 bases outside the gene matches. Germline lookup yields CDR1 MNHEY and CDR2 SVGAGI. The CDR3 length is 15 residues. The CDR3 region has the DNA TGTGCCAGCAGTAAACCGCTAGCGGGAGCCTACGAGCAGTACTTC. This encodes CASSKPLAGAYEQYF.

This rearrangement joins TRBV4-3 to TRBJ2-5; TRBD1 aligns across 8 bases. J lost 1 base, V lost 2 bases, and 6 bases had no gene match. Germline-derived CDR1 and CDR2 are LGHNA and YSLEER. There are 16 residues in the CDR3. The CDR3 spells CASSQSSGQGQETQYF. The CDR3 DNA reads as TGCGCCAGCAGCCAAAGTTCTGGACAGGGCCAAGAGACCCAGTACTTC.

The chain uses TRBV14 and TRBJ2-1; D may be TRBD1 (5 bases). CDR3 size: 14 residues. Germline CDR1 SGHDN, CDR2 FVKESK. V was trimmed by 1 base and J by 10 bases, leaving 14 bases between them. In nucleotides, the CDR3 is TGTGCCAGCAGCCAAGTTATCCGGGCAGGGGAGCAGTTCTTC. Translating it yields CASSQVIRAGEQFF.

The genes are TRBV15 and TRBJ2-1; D not resolved. This CDR3 spans 16 amino acids. Trimming took 0 bases from V and 0 from J, leaving 9 bases between them. CDR1 LNHNV and CDR2 YYDKDF come from the germline V gene (reference sequence). In DNA, the CDR3 is TGTGCCACCAGCAGAGATGCAGTAAGCTCCTACAATGAGCAGTTCTTC. Encoded protein: CATSRDAVSSYNEQFF.

The rearrangement uses TRBV29-1 and TRBJ1-1; TRBD1 is a possible D gene (6 bases). V dropped 8 bases and J dropped 5 bases, with 18 bases sitting between them. The CDR3 is 13 amino acids. CDR1 SQVTM and CDR2 ANQGSEA come from the germline V gene. CDR3 sequence (DNA): TGCAGCACAAAAGGGGGGGCGGTGACTGAAGCTTTCTTT. This encodes CSTKGGAVTEAFF.

The chain links TRBV27 to TRBJ2-1; 10 positions match TRBD1. CDR1 and CDR2 (germline): MNHEY, SMNVEV (reference sequence). The CDR3 is 16 amino acids. V was pared by 7 bases and J by 4 bases, with 10 bases of the junction left unmatched. CDR3 residues: CASTHRPGQGYNEQFF. The CDR3 DNA sequence: TGTGCCAGCACCCATAGGCCGGGACAGGGGTACAATGAGCAGTTCTTC.

This chain links TRBV4-2 with TRBJ2-5; 8 bases are shared with TRBD2. Losses at the gene ends were 0 bases for V and 5 bases for J; bases not matched to a gene: 8. The CDR3 has 16 residues. Per the germline V gene, CDR1 is LGHNA and CDR2 is YNFKEQ. This CDR3 is CASSQDGSGGPETQYF. The CDR3 DNA is TGTGCCAGCAGCCAAGATGGGTCGGGAGGGCCCGAGACCCAGTACTTC.

The chain recombines TRBV28 with TRBJ1-2, with D hard to call. The CDR3 is 14 residues long. The V end was cut by 1 base, the J end by 7 bases, with 13 bases between. Germline V gene sequence: CDR1 MDHEN, CDR2 SYDVKM. The CDR3 here is CASSLSAGGGGYTF. The DNA of the CDR3 is TGTGCCAGCAGTTTATCGGCCGGAGGTGGTGGCTACACCTTC.

This clone was seen once. This chain connects TRBV19 to TRBJ1-1; the D gene is possibly TRBD1 (5 bases). V dropped 6 bases and J dropped 6 bases, with 11 bases sitting between them. Germline values: CDR1 LNHDA, CDR2 SQIVND (reference sequence). This CDR3 has 12 amino acids. As DNA, the CDR3 is TGTGCCAGTAGCAAGCGGGGGGCTGAAGCTTTCTTT. This translates into CASSKRGAEAFF.

The chain links TRBV10-3 to TRBJ2-1, with no clear D. CDR3 length: 12 residues. V was shortened by 2 bases and J by 4 bases, with 3 bases between the two germline ends. Germline loops: CDR1 ENHRY, CDR2 SYGVKD. As DNA, the CDR3 is TGTGCCATCAGTGAGCTTTACAATGAGCAGTTCTTC. It is translated as CAISELYNEQFF.

The chain employs TRBV7-2 and TRBJ2-3, with 8 positions matching TRBD2. V shed 5 bases and J 2 bases; nucleotides not matched to a gene: 12. The CDR3 totals 17 residues. Germline CDR1 reads SGHTA; CDR2 reads FQGNSA. CDR3 DNA sequence: TGTGCCAGCAGCGCTTTTAAGGGACTAGACCTCACAGATACGCAGTATTTT. Translated: CASSAFKGLDLTDTQYF.

V gene TRBV29-1 combines with J gene TRBJ2-5, with 14 bases aligning to TRBD2. The CDR3 is 15 amino acids. Looked up from germline, CDR1 is SQVTM and CDR2 is ANQGSEA. Losses at the gene ends were 8 bases for V and 3 bases for J; bases not matched to a gene: 8. The DNA of the CDR3 is TGCAGCCTACTAAAGACTAGCGGGAGGGAAGAGACCCAGTACTTC. This codes for CSLLKTSGREETQYF.

The V call is TRBV27, the J call TRBJ2-4; D may be TRBD1 (6 bases). The CDR3 is made up of 14 amino acids. Germline V lookup: CDR1 MNHEY, CDR2 SMNVEV (reference sequence). V shed 6 bases and J shed 11 bases, with 20 bases lying between them. The CDR3 region has the DNA TGTGCCAGCAGGCCAGCAGGGGATGGCAGAGTTCAGTACTTC. Translated: CASRPAGDGRVQYF.

The chain employs TRBV14 and TRBJ2-1; the D gene is possibly TRBD2 (6 bases). The CDR3 consists of 12 residues. Trimming left V 1 base short and J 9 bases short, with 7 bases between. Germline CDR1 is SGHDN and CDR2 is FVKESK. CDR3 protein: CASSQGRAEQFF. The CDR3 DNA reads TGTGCCAGCAGCCAAGGGAGGGCTGAGCAGTTCTTC. Full variable domain (missing parts from reference TRBV14 and TRBJ2-1): EAGVTQFPSHSVIEKGQTVTLRCDPISGHDNLYWYRRVMGKEIKFLLHFVKESKQDESGMPNNRFLAERTGGTYSTLKVQPAELEDSGVYFCASSQGRAEQFFGPGTRLTVL.

The chain carries TRBV6-5 and TRBJ2-7; 7 nucleotides agree with TRBD2. This CDR3 contains 15 residues. The germline V gene encodes CDR1 MNHEY and CDR2 SVGAGI. Losses at the gene ends were 3 bases for V and 3 bases for J; bases not matched to a gene: 8. The CDR3 DNA sequence: TGTGCCAGCAGTTATGGACTAGATCAAGGCTACGAGCAGTACTTC. It specifies CASSYGLDQGYEQYF.

The chain uses TRBV5-4 and TRBJ1-2; TRBD1 aligns across 9 bases. CDR3 length: 16 amino acids. The germline V gene has CDR1 SGHNT and CDR2 YYREEE (reference sequence). The J segment lost 5 bases and the V segment lost 0 bases, leaving 8 bases of the junction unmatched. This chain's CDR3 is CASSLEGQGNKYGYTF. DNA of the CDR3: TGTGCCAGCAGCTTGGAGGGACAGGGAAATAAGTATGGCTACACCTTC.

The chain is built from TRBV29-1 and TRBJ1-4, with TRBD1 matching 8 bases. CDR3 length equals 13 residues. Germline V lookup: CDR1 SQVTM, CDR2 ANQGSEA. The V gene end was trimmed by 7 bases and the J gene end by 4 bases; junction bases not matched to a gene: 5. The CDR3 DNA reads as TGCAGCGCCGCACAGGGGGTTAATGAAAAACTGTTTTTT. It yields the protein CSAAQGVNEKLFF.